A selection of T cell receptor beta chains follows, all from one sample in a study of CXCR3-negative and CXCR3-positive naive CD8 T cells. TCRdb re-called the 5' RACE reads; every CDR3 protein appears as one record, without DNA. The table lists around 88,000 distinct CDR3 sequences. The sample was naive CXCR3+ CD8+ T cells from blood. These receptors came from a human donor in good health. Some clones in this sample may be carry-over from other donors' samples. Both conserved end residues are part of each CDR3.

>TRBV28|TRBJ1-4
CASSSLPQGYGEKLFF
>TRBV4-3|TRBJ2-3
CASSQDGGPGDTQYF
>TRBV6-6|TRBJ2-5
CASGGWQETQYF
>TRBV6-6|TRBJ2-1
CASSYGVGGSNEQFF
>TRBV29-1|TRBJ2-5
CSVEDLTPRETQYF
>TRBV27|TRBJ2-2
CASSYLRGANTGELFF
>TRBV20-1|TRBJ1-1
CSDTGHNIGNTEAFF
>TRBV4-3|TRBJ2-2
CASSQDQGAELFF
>TRBV9|TRBJ1-5
CASSDWDSNQPQHF
>TRBV29-1|TRBJ1-2
CSVGPDYYGYTF
>TRBV12-3/TRBV12-4|TRBJ1-5
CASSSARTGTGNQPQHF
>TRBV7-2|TRBJ2-1
CASNWDQYNEQFF
>TRBV20-1|TRBJ2-1
CSAKSVGGGYNEQFF
>TRBV7-7|TRBJ2-2
CASSLGTATGELFF
>TRBV6-2/TRBV6-3|TRBJ1-5
CASRGGAGNQPQHF
>TRBV19|TRBJ1-1
CASSINQGTEAFF
>TRBV7-8|TRBJ2-5
CASSFRGRGETQYF
>TRBV6-2/TRBV6-3|TRBJ2-7
CASSYPGHFYEQYF
>TRBV3-1|TRBJ2-7
CASSQEGEEADEQYF
>TRBV7-9|TRBJ1-2
CASSLGRQGLDGYTF
>TRBV12-3/TRBV12-4|TRBJ2-2
CASRPPGAGNTGELFF
>TRBV7-2|TRBJ2-7
CASSFHFPHEQYF
>TRBV3-1|TRBJ2-3
CASSQGGAGTDTQYF
>TRBV7-6|TRBJ2-1
CASSLLRELGGEQFF
>TRBV10-2|TRBJ2-2
CASSAGGGTGELFF
>TRBV7-3|TRBJ2-3
CASSLTGGASGRMTDTQYF
>TRBV9|TRBJ2-7
CASSPPGGGYEQYF
>TRBV20-1|TRBJ2-7
CSAEILGLPEQYF
>TRBV11-2|TRBJ2-5
CASSSFQGYQETQYF
>TRBV7-2|TRBJ1-5
CASSLGVQNNQPQHF
>TRBV5-1|TRBJ1-1
CASSWVATGAGTEAFF
>TRBV20-1|TRBJ2-1
CSAPTHYQGFPRTHSYNEQFF
>TRBV12-3/TRBV12-4|TRBJ2-2
CASSPGTGDTGELFF
>TRBV2|TRBJ2-7
CASSEAGGIWYEQYF
>TRBV3-1|TRBJ2-3
CASSHADSFTDTQYF
>TRBV4-3|TRBJ2-7
CASSQYRDSRYEQYF
>TRBV28|TRBJ1-5
CASSFRSWPQHF
>TRBV9|TRBJ2-7
CASSVGGSYEQYF
>TRBV20-1|TRBJ2-7
CSARGTYEQYF
>TRBV4-1|TRBJ2-5
CASSQAGETQYF
>TRBV15|TRBJ2-4
CATSRDETSRDIQYF
>TRBV7-3|TRBJ2-7
CASSLGPAGAYEQYF
>TRBV20-1|TRBJ2-3
CSADRGTDTQYF
>TRBV27|TRBJ2-7
CASSSGRLSYEQYF
>TRBV5-1|TRBJ2-1
CASSLGTSGTLSALEQFF
>TRBV28|TRBJ2-1
CASSFEFGNEQFF
>TRBV7-8|TRBJ2-7
CASSFFAGITYEQYF
>TRBV29-1|TRBJ1-5
CSARGGEGQPQHF
>TRBV10-1|TRBJ2-3
CASNDGLGADTQYF
>TRBV6-5|TRBJ2-1
CASSQNTRQWDEQFF
>TRBV12-3/TRBV12-4|TRBJ2-3
CASSPDSNTDTQYF
>TRBV7-9|TRBJ1-6
CASTLGGYGSPLHF
>TRBV18|TRBJ1-1
CASSLRDRGLHTEAFF
>TRBV20-1|TRBJ2-7
CSARDLDEGAQQYF
>TRBV20-1|TRBJ1-1
CSARDGRENTEAFF
>TRBV29-1|TRBJ2-3
CSVVALAGGPDTQYF
>TRBV4-1|TRBJ2-1
CASRELASSHEQFF
>TRBV2|TRBJ2-1
CARLGGLAADEQFF
>TRBV12-3/TRBV12-4|TRBJ1-4
CASSKQGAVEKLFF